The following is a T cell receptor (beta chain) sequence with its context. As yet, its antigen is unknown. CDR1 is WNHNN, CDR2 SYGVQD, per germline (reference sequence). CDR3 length: 14 residues. The V segment lost 3 bases and the J segment 6 bases; nucleotides outside the gene matches: 6. The record originates from a study of cytomegalovirus exposure and HLA in healthy donors. Study-level findings and limits: Further analysis, carried out later, found HLA-associated TCR beta chains more clonally expanded than equally common other chains.

Primers included in the PCR were 60 Vbeta and 13 Jbeta primers. The data were produced by immunoSEQ multiplex PCR, yet TCRdb's version contains in-frame clones alone and is incomplete. The repertoire holds some 200,000 clones, roughly 80% seen once, with about 0.63% in the top ten. The rearrangement links TRBV10-1 to TRBJ2-7, with 9 bases lining up with TRBD1. Material: PBMCs. This sequence originates from a boy younger than 18 in good health and CMV-seronegative. The CDR3 DNA sequence: TGCGCCAGCAGTGATACGGGACAGGGTTTCGAGCAGTACTTC. Translating it yields CASSDTGQGFEQYF.